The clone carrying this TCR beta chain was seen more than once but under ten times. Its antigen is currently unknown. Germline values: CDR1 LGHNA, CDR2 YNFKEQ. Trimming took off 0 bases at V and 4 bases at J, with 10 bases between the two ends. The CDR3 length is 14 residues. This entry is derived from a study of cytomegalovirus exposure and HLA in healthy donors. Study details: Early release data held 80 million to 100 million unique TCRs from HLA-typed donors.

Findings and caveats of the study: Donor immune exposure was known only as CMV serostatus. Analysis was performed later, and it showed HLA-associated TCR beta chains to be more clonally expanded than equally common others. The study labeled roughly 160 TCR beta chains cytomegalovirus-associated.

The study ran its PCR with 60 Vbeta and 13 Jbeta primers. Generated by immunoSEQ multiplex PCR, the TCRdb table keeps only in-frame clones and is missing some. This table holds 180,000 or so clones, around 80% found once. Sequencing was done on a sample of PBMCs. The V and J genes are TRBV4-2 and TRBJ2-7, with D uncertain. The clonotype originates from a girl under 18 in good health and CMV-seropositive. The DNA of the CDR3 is TGTGCCAGCAGCCAAGAGCCCGGTAATTACGAGCAGTACTTC. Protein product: CASSQEPGNYEQYF.